This T cell receptor (beta chain) was profiled in a study of cytomegalovirus exposure and HLA in healthy donors. Study-wide points: There were around 160 TCR beta chains listed as cytomegalovirus-associated.

Primers for the PCR totalled 60 Vbeta and 13 Jbeta. Measured with immunoSEQ multiplex PCR; TCRdb has only the in-frame clones, and not every one. The sample has some 99,000 clones, 74% seen once. Of note for this clone: Its antigen is still unknown.

The germline V gene encodes CDR1 LNHDA and CDR2 SQIVND (reference sequence). Trimming left V 8 bases short and J 4 bases short, with 11 bases between. The CDR3 covers 12 residues. Sequenced input: PBMCs. V usage is TRBV19 and J usage is TRBJ2-5, with D possibly TRBD2 on 7 matching bases. This receptor was taken from a male donor in good health and CMV-seronegative. CDR3 DNA: TGTGCCAGTGGGGGGGGCGCAGAGACCCAGTACTTC. It yields the protein CASGGGAETQYF.